The 16 T cell receptor beta chains in this list originate from one sample, sequenced in a study of blood T cell repertoires in COVID-19. The assay was immunoSEQ multiplex PCR, and TCRdb's table has in-frame clones only and misses some. The sample holds roughly 150,000 clones; around 92% are singletons and the top ten take about 2.6%. The sequencing input was peripheral blood. Receptor source: a man in his 60s with acute or convalescent COVID-19.

The chain carries TRBV6-1 and TRBJ1-1; D not certain. The ends were cut back, 1 base at V and 3 bases at J, with 9 bases in the middle. The CDR3 loop spans 14 amino acids. In germline, CDR1 is MNHNS, CDR2 SASEGT. The DNA of the CDR3 is TGTGCCAGCAGTGAAGTAAGAGGTGACACTGAAGCTTTCTTT. Protein product: CASSEVRGDTEAFF.

V gene TRBV19 combines with J gene TRBJ1-1; D perhaps matches TRBD1 (6 bases). CDR1 is LNHDA, CDR2 SQIVND, per germline (reference sequence). V was trimmed by 3 bases and J by 1 base, leaving 15 bases between them. The CDR3 totals 16 residues. This CDR3 reads CASSIPFGTPNTEAFF. DNA for the CDR3: TGTGCCAGTAGTATCCCTTTCGGGACACCGAACACTGAAGCTTTCTTT.

The V gene is TRBV7-2, the J gene TRBJ2-1, with D maybe TRBD2 (6 bases). This CDR3 has 15 amino acids. From germline, CDR1 is SGHTA and CDR2 FQGNSA. V was pared by 5 bases and J by 6 bases, with 17 bases between. The CDR3 nucleotides are TGTGCCAGCAGCCACGGGGGAACGAATTCCAATGAGCAGTTCTTC. Translated, it gives CASSHGGTNSNEQFF.

The genes are TRBV6-5 and TRBJ1-1; 7 nucleotides line up with TRBD1. CDR3 length: 15 amino acids. Trimming removed 6 bases from V and 6 bases from J; junction bases left unmatched: 13. CDR1 is MNHEY, CDR2 SVGAGI, per germline. The CDR3: CASRIDLRGIAEAFF. The DNA of the CDR3 is TGTGCCAGCAGGATAGATCTCAGGGGGATCGCTGAAGCTTTCTTT.

In this sample, this clone turned up once. The genes are TRBV4-3 and TRBJ1-3; tentatively, D is TRBD1 (6 bases). Looked up from germline, CDR1 is LGHNA and CDR2 is YSLEER. The CDR3 is 17 residues long. Trimming took off 0 bases at V and 4 bases at J, with 16 bases between the two ends. The CDR3 region is CASSQELAGRGGNTIYF. The CDR3 nucleotides read TGCGCCAGCAGCCAAGAGCTTGCAGGCAGGGGAGGAAACACCATATATTTT.

V and J are TRBV3-1 (or the pseudogene TRBV3-2) and TRBJ1-5; a possible D gene is TRBD1 (5 bases). CDR1 and CDR2 from the germline V gene are LGHDT and YNNKEL (reference sequence). The ends were cut back, 1 base at V and 1 base at J, with 8 bases in the middle. The CDR3 contains 15 residues. The CDR3 DNA reads TGTGCCAGCAGCCAAGGGGACTTAAGCAATCAGCCCCAGCATTTT. It specifies CASSQGDLSNQPQHF.

This chain links TRBV5-1 with TRBJ2-3; 10 bases agree with TRBD2. The CDR3 totals 17 residues. Germline V CDR1 and CDR2: SGHRS, YFSETQ. V was pared by 3 bases and J by 5 bases, with 12 bases of the junction left unmatched. CDR3 sequence: CASSSLASGGAGDTQYF. DNA for the CDR3: TGCGCCAGCAGCTCACTTGCCAGCGGGGGGGCCGGAGATACGCAGTATTTT.

Only a few counts were recorded for this clone. This chain uses TRBV5-1 with TRBJ1-3, with D perhaps TRBD1 (5 bases). The CDR3 consists of 16 residues. In germline, CDR1 is SGHRS, CDR2 YFSETQ. V was pared by 4 bases and J by 0 bases, with 14 bases between. The CDR3 reads CASSTHDRGSGNTIYF. The CDR3 nucleotides read TGCGCCAGCAGCACCCACGACAGAGGCTCTGGAAACACCATATATTTT.

This rearrangement joins TRBV15 to TRBJ1-4; D gene ambiguous. Germline CDR1 LNHNV, CDR2 YYDKDF (reference sequence). The CDR3 covers 12 residues. V lost 5 bases and J lost 4, with 5 bases in between. CDR3 nucleotides: TGTGCCACCAGCTACGGTAATGAAAAACTGTTTTTT. Translation gives CATSYGNEKLFF.

This clone was detected once. The same CDR3 arises from other DNA sequences in this sample as well. The rearrangement uses TRBV24-1 and TRBJ2-1, with TRBD1 matching over 9 bases. V lost 3 bases to trimming and J lost 5 bases; unmatched junction nucleotides: 4. The germline gives CDR1 KGHDR, CDR2 SFDVKD. The CDR3 covers 15 residues. The CDR3 region has the DNA TGTGCCACCAGTGATCCGGGACAGGGCGACAATGAGCAGTTCTTC. Translating it yields CATSDPGQGDNEQFF.

This clone was recorded at least ten times. The rearrangement joins TRBV18 to TRBJ1-5, with 7 bases aligning to TRBD1. This CDR3 has 14 amino acids. Losses at the gene ends were 4 bases for V and 7 bases for J; bases not matched to a gene: 7. Germline V lookup: CDR1 KGHSH, CDR2 LQKENI. The CDR3 here is CASSRDSKSQPQHF. Here the CDR3 DNA reads TGTGCCAGCTCACGGGACAGTAAGAGCCAGCCCCAGCATTTT.

This sequence joins TRBV6-5 and TRBJ1-2; a weak D match, TRBD1 (5 bases). This CDR3 spans 13 amino acids. Per the germline V gene, CDR1 is MNHEY and CDR2 is SVGAGI. Trimming took 0 bases from V and 8 from J, leaving 10 bases between them. Written as DNA, the CDR3 is TGTGCCAGCAGTTACTCGGGGCAGAGGGGCTACACCTTC. Translating gives CASSYSGQRGYTF.

V gene TRBV19 combines with J gene TRBJ2-1; weak D call: TRBD1 (8 bases). Deletions cut 8 bases from V and 4 bases from J, with 15 bases between. CDR1 is LNHDA, CDR2 SQIVND, per germline (reference sequence). The CDR3 extends over 14 amino acids. The CDR3 coding sequence is TGTGCCAGTCGAATACAGGGGGGGTACAATGAGCAGTTCTTC. Encoded protein: CASRIQGGYNEQFF.

This chain uses TRBV6-4 with TRBJ2-2; 8 bases are shared with TRBD2. This CDR3 has 15 residues. The germline V gene has CDR1 MRHNA and CDR2 SNTAGT. V lost 6 bases and J lost 2; bases outside the gene matches: 5. The chain's CDR3 is CASSQSGGNTGELFF. CDR3 bases: TGTGCCAGCAGCCAGAGCGGGGGAAACACCGGGGAGCTGTTTTTT.

The chain employs TRBV30 and TRBJ1-4; 7 bases are a match to TRBD1. This CDR3 contains 15 residues. Germline CDR1 GTSNPN, CDR2 SVGIG (reference sequence). V gave up 5 bases and J gave up 4 bases; unmatched junction bases: 10. CDR3 bases: TGTGCCTGGGCGGCCCCTGGGACAGTTAATGAAAAACTGTTTTTT. Its translation is CAWAAPGTVNEKLFF. Variable domain in full (rest from reference TRBV30 and TRBJ1-4): SQTIHQWPATLVQPVGSPLSLECTVEGTSNPNLYWYRQAAGRGLQLLFYSVGIGQISSEVPQNLSASRPQDRQFILSSKKLLLSDSGFYLCAWAAPGTVNEKLFFGSGTQLSVL.

This rearrangement joins TRBV18 to TRBJ2-7; D is possibly TRBD1 (5 bases). The length of the CDR3 is 13 residues. The V gene's germline CDR1 is KGHSH and CDR2 LQKENI. V was clipped by 1 base and J by 2 bases, with 6 bases between them. In DNA form, the CDR3 reads TGTGCCAGCTCACCACAGGGGACCTACGAGCAGTACTTC. Its translation: CASSPQGTYEQYF.